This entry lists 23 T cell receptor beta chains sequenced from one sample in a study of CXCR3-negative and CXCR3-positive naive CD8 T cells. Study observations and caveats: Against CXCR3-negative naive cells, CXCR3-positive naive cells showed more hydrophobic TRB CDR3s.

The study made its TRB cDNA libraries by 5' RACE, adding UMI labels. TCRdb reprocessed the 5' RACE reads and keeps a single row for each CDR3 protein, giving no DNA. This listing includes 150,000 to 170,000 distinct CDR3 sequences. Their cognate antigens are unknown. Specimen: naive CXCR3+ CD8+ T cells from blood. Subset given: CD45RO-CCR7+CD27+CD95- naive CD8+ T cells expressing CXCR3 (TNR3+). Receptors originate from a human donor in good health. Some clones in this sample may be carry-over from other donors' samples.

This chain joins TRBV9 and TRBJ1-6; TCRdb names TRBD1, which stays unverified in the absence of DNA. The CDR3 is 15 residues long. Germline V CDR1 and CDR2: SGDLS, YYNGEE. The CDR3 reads CASSPRMGENSPLHF. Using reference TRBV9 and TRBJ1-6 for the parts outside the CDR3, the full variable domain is DSGVTQTPKHLITATGQRVTLRCSPRSGDLSVYWYQQSLDQGLQFLIQYYNGEERAKGNILERFSAQQFPDLHSELNLSSLELGDSALYFCASSPRMGENSPLHFGNGTRLTVT.

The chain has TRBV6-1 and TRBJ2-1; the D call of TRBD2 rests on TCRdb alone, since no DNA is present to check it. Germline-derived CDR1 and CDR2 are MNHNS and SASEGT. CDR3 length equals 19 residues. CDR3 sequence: CASSYRSVSISGEYNEQFF.

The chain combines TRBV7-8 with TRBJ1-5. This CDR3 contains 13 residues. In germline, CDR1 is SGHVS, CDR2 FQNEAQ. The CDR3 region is CASSLSDNQPQHF.

CDR3: CSARVSGPDTGELFF. The rearrangement joins TRBV20-1 to TRBJ2-2; the TRBD2 assignment by TCRdb is unverifiable without DNA. This CDR3 contains 15 residues. From germline, CDR1 is DFQATT and CDR2 SNEGSKA (reference sequence).

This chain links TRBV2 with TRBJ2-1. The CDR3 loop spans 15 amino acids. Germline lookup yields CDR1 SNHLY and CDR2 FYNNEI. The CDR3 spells CASSTAGMTYNEQFF. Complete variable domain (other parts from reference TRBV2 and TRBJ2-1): EPEVTQTPSHQVTQMGQEVILRCVPISNHLYFYWYRQILGQKVEFLVSFYNNEISEKSEIFDDQFSVERPDGSNFTLKIRSTKLEDSAMYFCASSTAGMTYNEQFFGPGTRLTVL.

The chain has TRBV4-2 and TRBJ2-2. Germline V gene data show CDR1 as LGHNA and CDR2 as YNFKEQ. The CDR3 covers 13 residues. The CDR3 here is CASTPGNTGELFF.

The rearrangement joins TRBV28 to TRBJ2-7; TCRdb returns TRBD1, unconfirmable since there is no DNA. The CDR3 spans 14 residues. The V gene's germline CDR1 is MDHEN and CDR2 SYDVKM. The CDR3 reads CASSPTGTGYEQYF.

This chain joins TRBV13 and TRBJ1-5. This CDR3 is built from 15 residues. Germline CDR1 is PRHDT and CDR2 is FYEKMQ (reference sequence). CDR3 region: CASSEHGDSNQPQHF.

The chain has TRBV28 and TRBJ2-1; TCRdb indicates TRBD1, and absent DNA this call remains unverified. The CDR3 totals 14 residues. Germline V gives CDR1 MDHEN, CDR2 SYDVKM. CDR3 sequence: CASSFEGRYNEQFF. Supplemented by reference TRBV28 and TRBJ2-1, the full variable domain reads DVKVTQSSRYLVKRTGEKVFLECVQDMDHENMFWYRQDPGLGLRLIYFSYDVKMKEKGDIPEGYSVSREKKERFSLILESASTNQTSMYLCASSFEGRYNEQFFGPGTRLTVL.

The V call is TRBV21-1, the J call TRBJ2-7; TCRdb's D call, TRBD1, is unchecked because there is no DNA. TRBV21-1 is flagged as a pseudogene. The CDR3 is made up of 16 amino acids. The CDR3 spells CASSTIRDIPSYEHYF.

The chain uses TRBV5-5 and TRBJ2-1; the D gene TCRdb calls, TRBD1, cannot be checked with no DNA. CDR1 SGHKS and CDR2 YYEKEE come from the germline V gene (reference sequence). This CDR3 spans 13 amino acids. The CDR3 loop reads CASSPTGYNEQFF.

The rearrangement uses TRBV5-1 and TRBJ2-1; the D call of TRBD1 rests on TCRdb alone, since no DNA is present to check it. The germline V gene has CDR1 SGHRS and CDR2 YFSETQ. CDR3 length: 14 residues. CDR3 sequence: CASSLATGEGEQFF.

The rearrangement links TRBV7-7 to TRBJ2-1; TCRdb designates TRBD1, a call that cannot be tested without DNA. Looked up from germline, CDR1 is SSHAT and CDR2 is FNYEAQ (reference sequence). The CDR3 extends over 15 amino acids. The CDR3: CASSRTGGAYNEQFF.

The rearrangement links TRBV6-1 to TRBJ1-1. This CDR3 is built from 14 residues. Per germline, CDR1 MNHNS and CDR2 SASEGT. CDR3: CASSEFGENTEAFF.

CDR3 loop: CASSTRETGEPREQYF. The chain carries TRBV12-2 and TRBJ2-7; TCRdb indicates TRBD1, and absent DNA this call remains unverified. TRBV12-2 counts as a pseudogene. CDR3 length equals 16 residues.

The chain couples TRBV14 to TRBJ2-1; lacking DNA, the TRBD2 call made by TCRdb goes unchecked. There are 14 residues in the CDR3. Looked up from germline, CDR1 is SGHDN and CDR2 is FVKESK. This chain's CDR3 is CASSQLLGGGEQFF. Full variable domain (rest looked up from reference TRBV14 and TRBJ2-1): EAGVTQFPSHSVIEKGQTVTLRCDPISGHDNLYWYRRVMGKEIKFLLHFVKESKQDESGMPNNRFLAERTGGTYSTLKVQPAELEDSGVYFCASSQLLGGGEQFFGPGTRLTVL.

This chain's CDR3 is CASSPMEGTGTYNEQFF. The chain is built from TRBV5-1 and TRBJ2-1; the TCRdb call, TRBD1, lacks DNA for checking. The CDR3 runs to 17 residues. Germline assignment: CDR1 SGHRS and CDR2 YFSETQ.

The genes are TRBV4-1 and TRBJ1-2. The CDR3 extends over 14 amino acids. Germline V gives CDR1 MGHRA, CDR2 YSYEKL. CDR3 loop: CASSFLGENYGYTF.

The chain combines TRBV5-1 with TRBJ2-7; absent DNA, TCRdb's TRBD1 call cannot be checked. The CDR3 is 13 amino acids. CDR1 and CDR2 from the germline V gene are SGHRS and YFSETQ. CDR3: CASSPPDSFEQYF.

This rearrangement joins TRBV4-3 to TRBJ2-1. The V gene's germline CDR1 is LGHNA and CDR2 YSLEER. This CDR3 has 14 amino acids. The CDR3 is CASSPGSSYNEQLF.

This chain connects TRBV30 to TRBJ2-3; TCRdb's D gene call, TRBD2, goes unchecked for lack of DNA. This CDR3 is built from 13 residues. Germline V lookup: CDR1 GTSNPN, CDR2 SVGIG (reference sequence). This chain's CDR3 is CAWTLPLSDTQYF. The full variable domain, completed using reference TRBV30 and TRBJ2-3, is SQTIHQWPATLVQPVGSPLSLECTVEGTSNPNLYWYRQAAGRGLQLLFYSVGIGQISSEVPQNLSASRPQDRQFILSSKKLLLSDSGFYLCAWTLPLSDTQYFGPGTRLTVL.

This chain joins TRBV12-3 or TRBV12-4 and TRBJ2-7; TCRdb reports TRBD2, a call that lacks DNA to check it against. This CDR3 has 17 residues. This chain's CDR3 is CASSLRPLAGTSYEQYF.

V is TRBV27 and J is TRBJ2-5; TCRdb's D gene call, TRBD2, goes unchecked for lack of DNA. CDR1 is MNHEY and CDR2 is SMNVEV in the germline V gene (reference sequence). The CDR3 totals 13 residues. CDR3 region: CASSTGTRETQYF.